This T cell receptor beta chain was identified in a study of shared clonotypes between healthy human individuals. Study-level results: Memory subsets generally showed smaller estimated richness than naive subsets did.

Sequencing used immunoSEQ multiplex PCR; TCRdb keeps in-frame clones, though not all of them. The repertoire holds roughly 2.5 million clones, with roughly 92% as singletons. The CDR3 loop spans 12 amino acids. Germline V CDR1 and CDR2: MNHNS, SASEGT. V was shortened by 8 bases and J by 4 bases, with 11 bases between the two germline ends. As regards this clone: What it recognizes is unknown.

The chain uses TRBV6-1 and TRBJ2-5; D is ambiguous. The receptor's source is a man aged 18 to 29 in good health. What was sequenced was naive CD4+ T cells sorted from blood. The sample's subset: CD45RA+ positively selected. The CDR3 reads CASRRTPETQYF. The CDR3 region has the DNA TGTGCCAGCCGTCGGACCCCAGAGACCCAGTACTTC.